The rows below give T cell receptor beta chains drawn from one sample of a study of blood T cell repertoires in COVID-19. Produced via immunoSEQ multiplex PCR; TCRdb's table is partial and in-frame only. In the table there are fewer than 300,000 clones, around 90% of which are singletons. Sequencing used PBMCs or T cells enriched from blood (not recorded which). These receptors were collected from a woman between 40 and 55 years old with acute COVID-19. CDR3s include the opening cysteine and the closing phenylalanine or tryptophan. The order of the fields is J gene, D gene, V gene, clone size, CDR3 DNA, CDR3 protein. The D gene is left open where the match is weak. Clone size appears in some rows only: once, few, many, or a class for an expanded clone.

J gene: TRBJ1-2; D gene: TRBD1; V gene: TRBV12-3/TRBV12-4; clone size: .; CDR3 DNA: TGTGCCAGCAGCGACAGGGGCTATGGCTACACCTTC; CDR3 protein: CASSDRGYGYTF
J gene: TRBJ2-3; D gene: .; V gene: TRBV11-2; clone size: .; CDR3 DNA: TGTGCCAGCAGTTTCTTTGCACTCGAAGATACGCAGTATTTT; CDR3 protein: CASSFFALEDTQYF
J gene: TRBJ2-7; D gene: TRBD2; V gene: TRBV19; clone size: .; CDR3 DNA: TGTGCCAGTAGTACCTGGACTAGCGGCTCCTACGAGCAGTACTTC; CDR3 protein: CASSTWTSGSYEQYF
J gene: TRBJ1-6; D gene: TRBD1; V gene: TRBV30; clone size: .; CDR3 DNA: TGTGCCTGGAGCGAGGACAGGGTCTCAAATTCACCCCTCCACTTT; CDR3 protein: CAWSEDRVSNSPLHF
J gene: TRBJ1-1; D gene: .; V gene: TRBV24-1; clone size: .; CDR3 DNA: TGTGCCACCAGTGACCTTAACGTCCGAGGAGGGACTGAAGCTTTCTTT; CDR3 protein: CATSDLNVRGGTEAFF
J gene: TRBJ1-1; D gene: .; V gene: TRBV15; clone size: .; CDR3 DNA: TGTGCCACCAGCATGTTAATGAACACTGAAGCTTTCTTT; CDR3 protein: CATSMLMNTEAFF
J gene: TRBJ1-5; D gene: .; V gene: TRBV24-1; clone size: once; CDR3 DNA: TGTGGCCCCGGGAAGCAGCCCCAGCATTTT; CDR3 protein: CGPGKQPQHF
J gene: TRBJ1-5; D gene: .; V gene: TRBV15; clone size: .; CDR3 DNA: TGTGCCACCAGCAGCATGGAGGTCAATCAGCCCCAGCATTTT; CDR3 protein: CATSSMEVNQPQHF
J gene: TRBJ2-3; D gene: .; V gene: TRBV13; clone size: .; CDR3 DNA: TGTGCCAGCAGCTTAAAAGGACTCACAGATACGCAGTATTTT; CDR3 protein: CASSLKGLTDTQYF
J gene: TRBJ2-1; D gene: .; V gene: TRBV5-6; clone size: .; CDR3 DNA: TGTGCCAGCAGCCACGGTTACGCCCTTTACAATGAGCAGTTCTTC; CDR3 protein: CASSHGYALYNEQFF
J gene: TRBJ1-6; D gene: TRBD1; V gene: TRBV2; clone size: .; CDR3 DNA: TGTGCCAGAGACACCGGGACAGGAAATTCACCCCTCCACTTT; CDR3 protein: CARDTGTGNSPLHF
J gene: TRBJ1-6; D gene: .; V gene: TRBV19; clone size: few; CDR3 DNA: TGTGCCAGTAGTATAGTGGGGGACTTAGATTCACCCCTCCACTTT; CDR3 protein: CASSIVGDLDSPLHF
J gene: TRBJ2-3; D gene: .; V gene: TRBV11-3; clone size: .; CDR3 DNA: TGTGCCAGCAGCTTCACAACCGCGGAACGAGGAGATACGCAGTATTTT; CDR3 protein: CASSFTTAERGDTQYF
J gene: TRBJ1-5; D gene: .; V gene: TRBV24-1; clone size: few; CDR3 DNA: TGTGCCACCAGTGATTCTAGGGGCGCTCAGCCCCAGCATTTT; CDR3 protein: CATSDSRGAQPQHF
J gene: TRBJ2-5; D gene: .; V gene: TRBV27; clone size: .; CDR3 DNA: TGTGCCAGCATATCCCTAGGGCAGGGGACCCAGTACTTC; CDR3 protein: CASISLGQGTQYF
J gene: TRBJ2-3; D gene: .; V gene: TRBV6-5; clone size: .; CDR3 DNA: TGTGCCAGCAGTTACTCCCCCACACGGGACAATACGCAGTATTTT; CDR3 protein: CASSYSPTRDNTQYF
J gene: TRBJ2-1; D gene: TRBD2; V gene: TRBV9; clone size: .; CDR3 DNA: TGTGCCAGCAGCGCCCGTAGCGGGGGGGAGGTTGATGAGCAGTTCTTC; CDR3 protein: CASSARSGGEVDEQFF
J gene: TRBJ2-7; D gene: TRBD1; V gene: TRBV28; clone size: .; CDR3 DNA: TGTGCCAGCAGCGCCCCGGGACAGGGATTACAGCAGTACTTC; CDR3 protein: CASSAPGQGLQQYF
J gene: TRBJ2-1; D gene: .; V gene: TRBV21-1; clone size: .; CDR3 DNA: TGTGCCAGCAGCAAAACCTATTTTAACAATGAGCAGTTCTTC; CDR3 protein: CASSKTYFNNEQFF
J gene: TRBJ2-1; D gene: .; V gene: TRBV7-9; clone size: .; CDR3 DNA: TGTGCCAGCAGCTTAATCCGACACGATGAGCAGTTCTTC; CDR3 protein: CASSLIRHDEQFF
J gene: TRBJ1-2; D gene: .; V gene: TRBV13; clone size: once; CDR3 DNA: TGTGCCAGCAGCTTAGGTCAGGGGAAGGACTATGGCTACACCTTC; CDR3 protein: CASSLGQGKDYGYTF
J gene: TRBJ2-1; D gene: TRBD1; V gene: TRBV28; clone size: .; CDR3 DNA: TGTGCCAGCAGTTACGGGACAGGGGGCGGGGGTGAGCAGTTCTTC; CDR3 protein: CASSYGTGGGGEQFF
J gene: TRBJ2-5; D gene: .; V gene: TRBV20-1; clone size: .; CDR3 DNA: TGCAGTGCCAAGACACAAGAGACCCAGTACTTC; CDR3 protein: CSAKTQETQYF
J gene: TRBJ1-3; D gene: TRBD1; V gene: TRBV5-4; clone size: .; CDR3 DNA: TGTGCCAGCAGCTCGGGACAGGGGCAGGGAAACACCATATATTTT; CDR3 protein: CASSSGQGQGNTIYF